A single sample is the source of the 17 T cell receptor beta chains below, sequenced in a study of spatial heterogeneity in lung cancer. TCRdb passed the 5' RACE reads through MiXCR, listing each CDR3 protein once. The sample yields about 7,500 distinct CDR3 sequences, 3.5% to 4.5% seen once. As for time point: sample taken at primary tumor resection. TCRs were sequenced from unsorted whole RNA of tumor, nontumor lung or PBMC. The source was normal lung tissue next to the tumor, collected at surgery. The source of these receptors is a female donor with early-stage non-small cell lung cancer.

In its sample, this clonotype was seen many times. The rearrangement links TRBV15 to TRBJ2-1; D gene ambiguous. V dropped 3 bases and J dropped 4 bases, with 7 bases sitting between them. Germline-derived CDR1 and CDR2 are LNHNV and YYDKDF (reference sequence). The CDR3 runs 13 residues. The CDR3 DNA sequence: TGTGCCACCAGCAGGGTCCCTTACAATGAGCAGTTCTTC. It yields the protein CATSRVPYNEQFF.

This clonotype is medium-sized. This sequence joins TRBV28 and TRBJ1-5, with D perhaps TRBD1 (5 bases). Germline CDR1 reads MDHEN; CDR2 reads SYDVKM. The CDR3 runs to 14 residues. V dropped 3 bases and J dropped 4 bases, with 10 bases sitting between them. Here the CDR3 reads CASSFRQLNQPQHF. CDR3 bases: TGTGCCAGCAGTTTCCGACAGCTTAATCAGCCCCAGCATTTT.

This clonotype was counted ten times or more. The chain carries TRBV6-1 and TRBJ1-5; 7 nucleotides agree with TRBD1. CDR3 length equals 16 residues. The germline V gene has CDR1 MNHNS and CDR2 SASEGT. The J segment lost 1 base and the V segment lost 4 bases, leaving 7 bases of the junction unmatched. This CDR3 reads CASSAGTEKSNQPQHF. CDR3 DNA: TGTGCCAGCAGTGCCGGGACAGAAAAAAGCAATCAGCCCCAGCATTTT.

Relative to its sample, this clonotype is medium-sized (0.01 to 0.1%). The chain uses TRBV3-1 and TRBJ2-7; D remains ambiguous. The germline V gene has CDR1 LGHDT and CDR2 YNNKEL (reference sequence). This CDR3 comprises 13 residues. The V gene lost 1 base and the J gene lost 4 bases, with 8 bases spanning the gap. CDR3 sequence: CASSQAPGYEQYF. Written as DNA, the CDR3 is TGTGCCAGCAGCCAAGCACCCGGATACGAGCAGTACTTC.

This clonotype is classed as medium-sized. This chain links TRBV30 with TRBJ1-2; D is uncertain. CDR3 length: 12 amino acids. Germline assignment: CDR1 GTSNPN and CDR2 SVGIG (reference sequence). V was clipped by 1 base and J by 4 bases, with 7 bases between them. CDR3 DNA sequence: TGTGCCTGGAGTGGCGGGCTCTATGGCTACACCTTC. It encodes CAWSGGLYGYTF.

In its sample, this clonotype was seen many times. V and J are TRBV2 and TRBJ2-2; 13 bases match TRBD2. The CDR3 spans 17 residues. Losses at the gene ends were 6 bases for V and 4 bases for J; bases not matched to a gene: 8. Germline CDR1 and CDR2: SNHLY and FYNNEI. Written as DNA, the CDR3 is TGTGCCAGCAGGACACCGGGACTAGCGGGGAGCACCGGGGAGCTGTTTTTT. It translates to CASRTPGLAGSTGELFF. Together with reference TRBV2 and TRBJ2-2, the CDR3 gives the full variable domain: EPEVTQTPSHQVTQMGQEVILRCVPISNHLYFYWYRQILGQKVEFLVSFYNNEISEKSEIFDDQFSVERPDGSNFTLKIRSTKLEDSAMYFCASRTPGLAGSTGELFFGEGSRLTVL.

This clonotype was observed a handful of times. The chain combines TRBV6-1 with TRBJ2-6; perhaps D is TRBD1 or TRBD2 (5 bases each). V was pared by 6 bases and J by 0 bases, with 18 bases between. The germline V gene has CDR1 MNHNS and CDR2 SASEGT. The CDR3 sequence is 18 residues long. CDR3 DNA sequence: TGTGCCAGCAGCCCATGGGGTCCAGGGACCTCTGGGGCCAACGTCCTGACTTTC. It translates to CASSPWGPGTSGANVLTF.

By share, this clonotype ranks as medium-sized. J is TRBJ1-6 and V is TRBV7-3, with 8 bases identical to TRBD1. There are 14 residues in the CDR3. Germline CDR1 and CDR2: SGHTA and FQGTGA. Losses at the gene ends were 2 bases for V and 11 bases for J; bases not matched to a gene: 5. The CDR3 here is CASSLGQGRTPLHF. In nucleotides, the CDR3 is TGTGCCAGCAGCTTAGGACAGGGTCGCACACCCCTCCACTTT.

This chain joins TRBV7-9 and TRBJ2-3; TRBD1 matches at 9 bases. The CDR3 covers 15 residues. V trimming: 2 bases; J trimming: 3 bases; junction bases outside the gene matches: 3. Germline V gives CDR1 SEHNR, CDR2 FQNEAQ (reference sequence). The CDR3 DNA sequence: TGTGCCAGCAGCTTATTGACAGGGGGGACAGATACGCAGTATTTT. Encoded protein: CASSLLTGGTDTQYF.

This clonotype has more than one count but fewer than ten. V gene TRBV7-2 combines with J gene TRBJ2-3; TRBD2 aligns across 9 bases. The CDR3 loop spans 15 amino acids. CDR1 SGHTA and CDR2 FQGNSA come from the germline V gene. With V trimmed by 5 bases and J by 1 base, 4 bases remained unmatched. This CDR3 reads CASSPGTSRTDTQYF. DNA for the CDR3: TGTGCCAGCAGCCCGGGGACTAGCCGCACAGATACGCAGTATTTT.

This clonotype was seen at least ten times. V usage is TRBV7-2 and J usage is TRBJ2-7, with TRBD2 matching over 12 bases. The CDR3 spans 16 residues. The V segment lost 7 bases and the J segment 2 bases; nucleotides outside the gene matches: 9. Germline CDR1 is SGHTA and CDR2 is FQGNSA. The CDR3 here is CASTVTSGGRTYEQYF. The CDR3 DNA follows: TGTGCCAGCACCGTGACTAGCGGGGGAAGGACCTACGAGCAGTACTTC.

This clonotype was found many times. This CDR3 reads CASSLAGSGEDGYTF. DNA for the CDR3: TGTGCCAGCAGCTTAGCGGGGTCAGGGGAAGATGGCTACACCTTC. This sequence joins TRBV11-2 and TRBJ1-2; TRBD1 is a possible D gene (6 bases). The germline V gene encodes CDR1 SGHAT and CDR2 FQNNGV. Trimming took 1 base from V and 6 from J, leaving 15 bases between them. The CDR3 spans 15 residues.

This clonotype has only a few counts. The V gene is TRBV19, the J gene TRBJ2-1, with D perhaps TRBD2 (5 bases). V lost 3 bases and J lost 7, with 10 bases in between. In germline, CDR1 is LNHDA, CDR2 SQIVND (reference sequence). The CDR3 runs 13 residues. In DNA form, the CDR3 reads TGTGCCAGTAGTATTGTTCGAGGGAATGAGCAGTTCTTC. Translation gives CASSIVRGNEQFF.

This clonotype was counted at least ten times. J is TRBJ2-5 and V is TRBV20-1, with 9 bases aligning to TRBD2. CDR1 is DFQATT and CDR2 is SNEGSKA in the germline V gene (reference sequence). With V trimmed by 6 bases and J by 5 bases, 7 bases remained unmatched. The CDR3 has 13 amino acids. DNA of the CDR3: TGCAGTGCCGTAGCGGGGGTCAGGGAGACCCAGTACTTC. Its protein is CSAVAGVRETQYF.

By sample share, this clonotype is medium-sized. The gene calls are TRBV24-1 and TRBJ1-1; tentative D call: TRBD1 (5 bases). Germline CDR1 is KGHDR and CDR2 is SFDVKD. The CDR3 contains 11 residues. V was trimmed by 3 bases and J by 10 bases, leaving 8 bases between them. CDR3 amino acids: CATSDGDAAFF. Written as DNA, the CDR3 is TGTGCCACCAGTGATGGGGACGCAGCTTTCTTT.

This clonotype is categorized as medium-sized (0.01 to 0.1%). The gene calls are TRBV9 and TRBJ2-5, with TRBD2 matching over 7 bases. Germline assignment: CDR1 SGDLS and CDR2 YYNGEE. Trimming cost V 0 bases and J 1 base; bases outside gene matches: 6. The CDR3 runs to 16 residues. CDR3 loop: CASSVAASGSQETQYF. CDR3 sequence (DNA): TGTGCCAGCAGCGTAGCGGCTAGCGGATCCCAAGAGACCCAGTACTTC.

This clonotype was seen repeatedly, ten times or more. In nucleotides, the CDR3 is TGCGCCAGCAGCTTTGGGTCCAGCACCGGGGAGCTGTTTTTT. The encoded protein is CASSFGSSTGELFF. The V call is TRBV5-1, the J call TRBJ2-2; D gene unclear. Germline values: CDR1 SGHRS, CDR2 YFSETQ. Trimming cost V 2 bases and J 4 bases, with 9 bases left between them. The CDR3 covers 14 residues.